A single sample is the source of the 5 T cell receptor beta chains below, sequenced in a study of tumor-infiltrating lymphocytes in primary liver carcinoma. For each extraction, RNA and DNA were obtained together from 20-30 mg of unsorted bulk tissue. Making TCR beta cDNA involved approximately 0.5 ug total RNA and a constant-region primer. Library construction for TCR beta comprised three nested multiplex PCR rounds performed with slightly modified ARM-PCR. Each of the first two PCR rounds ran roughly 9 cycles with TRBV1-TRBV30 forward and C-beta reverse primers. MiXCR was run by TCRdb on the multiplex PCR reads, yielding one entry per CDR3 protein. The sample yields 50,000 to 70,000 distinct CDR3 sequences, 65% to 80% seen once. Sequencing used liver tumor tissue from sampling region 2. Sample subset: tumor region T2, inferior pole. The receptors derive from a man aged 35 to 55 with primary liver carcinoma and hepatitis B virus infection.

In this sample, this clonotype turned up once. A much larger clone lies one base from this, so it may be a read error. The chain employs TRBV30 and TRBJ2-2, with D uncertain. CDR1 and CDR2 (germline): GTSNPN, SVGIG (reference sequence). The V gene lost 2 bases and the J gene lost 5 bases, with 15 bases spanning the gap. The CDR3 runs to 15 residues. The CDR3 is CAWSITNSATGELFF. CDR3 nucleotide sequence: TGTGCCTGGAGTATCACGAACTCCGCGACCGGGGAGCTGTTTTTT.

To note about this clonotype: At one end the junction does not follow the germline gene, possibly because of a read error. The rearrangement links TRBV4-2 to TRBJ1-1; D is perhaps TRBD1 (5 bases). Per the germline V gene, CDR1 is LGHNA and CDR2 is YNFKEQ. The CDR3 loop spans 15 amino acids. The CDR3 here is CASGQDRSQDTEALF. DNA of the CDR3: TGTGCCAGCGGCCAAGATAGGAGCCAGGACACTGAAGCTTTGTTT.

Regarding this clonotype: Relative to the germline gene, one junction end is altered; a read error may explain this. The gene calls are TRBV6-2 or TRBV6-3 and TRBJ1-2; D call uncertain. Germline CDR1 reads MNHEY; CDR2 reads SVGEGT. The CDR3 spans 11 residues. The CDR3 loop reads CAGSLRGGYTF. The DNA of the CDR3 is TGTGCCGGCAGTCTCCGCGGTGGCTATACCTTC.

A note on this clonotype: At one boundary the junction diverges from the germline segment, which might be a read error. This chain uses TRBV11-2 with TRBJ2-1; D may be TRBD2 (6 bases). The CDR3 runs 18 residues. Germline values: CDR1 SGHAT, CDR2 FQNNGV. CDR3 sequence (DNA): TGTGCCGGCAGAACATCGGAGGGCCGGGCGAGCTCCTACAATGAGCAGTTCTTC. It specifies CAGRTSEGRASSYNEQFF.

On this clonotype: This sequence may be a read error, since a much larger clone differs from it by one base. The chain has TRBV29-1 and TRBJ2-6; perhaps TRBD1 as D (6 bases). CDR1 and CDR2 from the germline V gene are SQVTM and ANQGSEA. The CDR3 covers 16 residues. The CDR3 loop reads CRVFRDTDSGANVLTF. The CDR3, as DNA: TGCAGGGTTTTCCGGGACACAGACTCTGGGGCCAACGTCCTGACTTTC.